The entry below describes one T cell receptor (beta chain). Its specificity is not known. The sample comes from a study of cytomegalovirus exposure and HLA in healthy donors. The germline gives CDR1 SGHRS, CDR2 YFSETQ. V was clipped by 2 bases and J by 3 bases, with 12 bases between them. This CDR3 has 15 amino acids. The study, taken as a whole, reports: Sequencing artifact likely explains a cluster of highly shared sequence variants. According to an earlier analysis, most TCR beta V segments yielded productive rearrangements about 90% or about 30% of the time.

In the PCR, 60 Vbeta and 13 Jbeta primers were used. The repertoire was sequenced with immunoSEQ multiplex PCR; TCRdb's copy has only in-frame clones and lacks some. The table shows approximately 67,000 clones, with around 91% occurring only once. The genes are TRBV5-1 and TRBJ2-1; tentatively, D is TRBD2 (6 bases). This clonotype originated in a woman in her 30s in good health and CMV-seropositive. Sequencing was done on a sample of PBMCs. This CDR3 is CASSFGTSDYNEQFF. The DNA of the CDR3 is TGCGCCAGCAGCTTCGGGACTTCCGACTACAATGAGCAGTTCTTC.